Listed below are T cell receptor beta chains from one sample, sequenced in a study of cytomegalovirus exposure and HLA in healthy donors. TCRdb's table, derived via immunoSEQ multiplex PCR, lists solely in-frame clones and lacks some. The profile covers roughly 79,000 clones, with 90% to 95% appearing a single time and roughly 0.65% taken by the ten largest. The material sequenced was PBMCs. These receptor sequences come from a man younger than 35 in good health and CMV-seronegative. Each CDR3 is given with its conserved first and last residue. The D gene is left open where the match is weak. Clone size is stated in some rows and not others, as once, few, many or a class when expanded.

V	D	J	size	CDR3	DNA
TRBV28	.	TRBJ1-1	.	CASRSLDLDTEAFF	TGTGCCAGCAGATCACTGGACTTGGATACTGAAGCTTTCTTT
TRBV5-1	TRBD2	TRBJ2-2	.	CASSLGGSGSFRELFF	TGCGCCAGCAGCTTGGGGGGTAGCGGGAGTTTCCGGGAGCTGTTTTTT
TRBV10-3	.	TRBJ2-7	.	CAISELQASYEQYF	TGTGCCATCAGTGAGCTCCAGGCCTCCTACGAGCAGTACTTC
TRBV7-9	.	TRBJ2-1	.	CASSLAGGTYNEQFF	TGTGCCAGCAGCTTAGCGGGAGGTACCTACAATGAGCAGTTCTTC
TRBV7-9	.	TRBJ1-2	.	CASSPPGLAGYTF	TGTGCCAGCAGCCCACCCGGGTTGGCTGGCTACACCTTC
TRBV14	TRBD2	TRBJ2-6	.	CASSPTSPWAGANVLTF	TGTGCCAGCAGCCCGACTAGCCCGTGGGCTGGGGCCAACGTCCTGACTTTC
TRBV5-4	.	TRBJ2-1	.	CASSLMGGSYNEQFF	TGTGCCAGCAGCTTGATGGGGGGCTCCTACAATGAGCAGTTCTTC
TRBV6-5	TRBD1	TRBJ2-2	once	CASSRQGNTGELFF	TGTGCCAGCAGTAGACAGGGGAACACCGGGGAGCTGTTTTTT
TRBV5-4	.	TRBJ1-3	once	CASSSGGTGNTIYF	TGTGCCAGCAGCTCGGGGGGTACAGGAAACACCATATATTTT
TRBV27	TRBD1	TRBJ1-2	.	CASSSIRSGQAEGYGYTF	TGTGCCAGCAGCTCAATTAGATCTGGACAGGCGGAGGGGTATGGCTACACCTTC
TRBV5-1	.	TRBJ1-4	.	CASSLMQGNEKLFF	TGCGCCAGCAGCTTGATGCAGGGCAATGAAAAACTGTTTTTT
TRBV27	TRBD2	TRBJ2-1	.	CASSLRLAGDNEQFF	TGTGCCAGCAGTTTACGGCTAGCGGGAGACAATGAGCAGTTCTTC
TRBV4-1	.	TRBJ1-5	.	CASSLDQGISNQPQHF	TGCGCCAGCAGCTTAGACCAGGGGATAAGCAATCAGCCCCAGCATTTT
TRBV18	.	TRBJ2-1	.	CASSPRIRGPFF	TGTGCCAGCTCACCTCGAATAAGGGGTCCGTTCTTC
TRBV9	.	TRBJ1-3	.	CASSPPPEGAGNTIYF	TGTGCCAGCAGCCCGCCCCCCGAAGGAGCTGGAAACACCATATATTTT
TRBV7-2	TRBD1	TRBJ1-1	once	CASSLVGQGAEVAFF	TGTGCCAGCAGCTTAGTGGGACAGGGGGCTGAAGTAGCTTTCTTT
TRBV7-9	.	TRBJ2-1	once	CASSLKQSARNNEQFF	TGTGCCAGCAGCTTAAAGCAGTCCGCCAGGAACAATGAGCAGTTCTTC
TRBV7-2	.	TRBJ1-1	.	CASSLGGTFGTEAFF	TGTGCCAGCAGCTTAGGCGGGACGTTCGGCACTGAAGCTTTCTTT
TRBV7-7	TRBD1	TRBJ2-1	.	CASSFTGQGSEQFF	TGTGCTAGCAGCTTTACAGGACAGGGCAGTGAGCAGTTCTTC
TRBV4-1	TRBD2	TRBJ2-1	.	CASSHRPAGVINEQFF	TGCGCCAGCAGCCATCGTCCAGCGGGAGTCATCAATGAGCAGTTCTTC
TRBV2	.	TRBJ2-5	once	CASSEALGDQETQYF	TGTGCCAGCAGTGAAGCGCTCGGGGACCAAGAGACCCAGTACTTC
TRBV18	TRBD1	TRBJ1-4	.	CASSPPRTGGEKLFF	TGTGCCAGCTCACCACCCCGGACAGGGGGAGAAAAACTGTTTTTT
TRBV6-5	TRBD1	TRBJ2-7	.	CASSYSRTGDYEQYF	TGTGCCAGCAGTTACTCGCGGACAGGAGACTACGAGCAGTACTTC
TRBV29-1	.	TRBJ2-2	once	CSVSSPSENRVTGELFF	TGCAGCGTTTCTTCCCCCTCGGAGAACAGGGTCACCGGGGAGCTGTTTTTT
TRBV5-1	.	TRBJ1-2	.	CASSPRDISGYGYTF	TGCGCCAGCAGCCCCCGGGACATAAGCGGCTATGGCTACACCTTC
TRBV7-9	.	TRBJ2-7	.	CASSSPYEQYF	TGTGCCAGCAGCTCTCCCTACGAGCAGTACTTC
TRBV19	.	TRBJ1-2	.	CASSIRQSPLYGYTF	TGTGCCAGTAGTATCCGACAGTCACCGCTCTATGGCTACACCTTC
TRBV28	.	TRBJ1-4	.	CASSLFVEKLFF	TGTGCCAGCAGTTTATTCGTGGAAAAACTGTTTTTT
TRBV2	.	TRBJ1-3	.	CASRGTKGNTIYF	TGTGCCAGCAGGGGGACAAAAGGAAACACCATATATTTT
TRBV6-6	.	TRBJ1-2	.	CASSYISPGKGYTF	TGTGCCAGCAGTTACATATCCCCAGGGAAAGGCTACACCTTC
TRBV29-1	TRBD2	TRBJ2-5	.	CSASGTSGEETQYF	TGCAGCGCTTCCGGGACTAGCGGGGAAGAGACCCAGTACTTC
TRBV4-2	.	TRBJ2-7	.	CASSQAGALTYEQYF	TGTGCCAGCAGCCAAGCGGGAGCGCTCACCTACGAGCAGTACTTC